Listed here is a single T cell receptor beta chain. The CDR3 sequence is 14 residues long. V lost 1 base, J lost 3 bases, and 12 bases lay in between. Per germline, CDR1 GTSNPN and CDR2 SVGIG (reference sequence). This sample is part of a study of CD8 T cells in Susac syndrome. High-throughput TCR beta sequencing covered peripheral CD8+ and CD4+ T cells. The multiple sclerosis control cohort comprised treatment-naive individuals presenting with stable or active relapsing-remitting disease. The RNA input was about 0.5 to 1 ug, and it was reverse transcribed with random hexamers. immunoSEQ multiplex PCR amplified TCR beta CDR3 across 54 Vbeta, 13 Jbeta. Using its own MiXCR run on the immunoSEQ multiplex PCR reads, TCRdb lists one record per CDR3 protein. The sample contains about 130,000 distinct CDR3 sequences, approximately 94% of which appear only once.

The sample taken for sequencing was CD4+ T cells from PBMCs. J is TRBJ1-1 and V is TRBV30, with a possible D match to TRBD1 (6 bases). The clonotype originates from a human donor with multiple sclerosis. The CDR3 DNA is TGTGCCTGGAGTGGCCCAAGGGGGGACACTGAAGCTTTCTTT. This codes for CAWSGPRGDTEAFF.